This T cell receptor (beta chain) is drawn from a study of shared T cell receptors in the human thymus. Assay: immunoSEQ multiplex PCR; the TCRdb copy retains only in-frame clones and omits some. In the table there are 450,000 to 650,000 clones, approximately 80% of which are singletons. The CDR3 has 13 residues. Germline CDR1 and CDR2: LNHDA and SQIVND (reference sequence). Trimming shortened V by 5 bases and J by 7 bases, and 12 bases separated the two germline ends. In addition, the sample was reused for a study of human thymus T cells.

Sequenced sample: thymocytes. The sequence derives from a boy under two years old with a congenital heart defect. The rearrangement uses TRBV19 and TRBJ1-5; D call uncertain. CDR3 region: CASSREILQPQHF. The DNA of the CDR3 is TGTGCCAGTAGTCGAGAGATCCTACAGCCCCAGCATTTT. Looking up the rest from reference TRBV19 and TRBJ1-5 gives the full variable domain: DGGITQSPKYLFRKEGQNVTLSCEQNLNHDAMYWYRQDPGQGLRLIYYSQIVNDFQKGDIAEGYSVSREKKESFPLTVTSAQKNPTAFYLCASSREILQPQHFGDGTRLSIL.